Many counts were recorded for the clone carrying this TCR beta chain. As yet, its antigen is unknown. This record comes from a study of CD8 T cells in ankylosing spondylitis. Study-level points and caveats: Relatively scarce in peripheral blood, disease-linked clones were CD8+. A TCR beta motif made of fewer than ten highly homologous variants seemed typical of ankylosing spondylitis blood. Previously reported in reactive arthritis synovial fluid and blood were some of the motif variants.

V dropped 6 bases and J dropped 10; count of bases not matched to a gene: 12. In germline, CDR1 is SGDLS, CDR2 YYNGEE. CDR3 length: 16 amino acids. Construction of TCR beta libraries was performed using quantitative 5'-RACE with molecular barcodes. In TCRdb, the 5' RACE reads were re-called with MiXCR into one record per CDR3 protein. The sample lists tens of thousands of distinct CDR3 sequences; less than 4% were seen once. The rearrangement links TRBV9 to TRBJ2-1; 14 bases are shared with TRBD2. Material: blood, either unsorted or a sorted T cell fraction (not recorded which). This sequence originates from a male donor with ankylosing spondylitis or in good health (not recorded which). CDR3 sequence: CASTTGTSGSRLEQFF. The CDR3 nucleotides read TGTGCCAGCACCACCGGGACTAGCGGGAGCCGGTTGGAGCAGTTCTTC.